One and the same sample provided the 2 T cell receptor beta chains below, sequenced in a study of CD8 T cells in Susac syndrome. Random hexamers were used to reverse transcribe 0.5 to 1 ug of RNA. TCRdb called the immunoSEQ multiplex PCR reads again in MiXCR, with one record for every CDR3 protein. This table holds about 190,000 distinct CDR3 sequences, approximately 93% found once. Material: CD4+ T cells from PBMCs. The receptors were gathered from a human donor in good health.

CDR3: CSVKEGGQNTEAFF. CDR3 in DNA: TGCAGCGTGAAGGAGGGGGGGCAGAACACTGAAGCTTTCTTT. J is TRBJ1-1 and V is TRBV29-1; D possibly corresponds to TRBD1 (6 bases). The V gene lost 6 bases and the J gene lost 1 base, with 15 bases spanning the gap. Germline lookup yields CDR1 SQVTM and CDR2 ANQGSEA. The CDR3 length is 14 residues.

This clonotype has only one observation. The chain has TRBV5-1 and TRBJ2-5; 9 bases match TRBD2. The CDR3 runs to 14 residues. CDR1 and CDR2 from the germline V gene are SGHRS and YFSETQ. Unmatched junction bases numbered 8, after V lost 6 bases and J lost 5 bases. The CDR3 loop reads CASKAGGPGETQYF. The DNA for the CDR3 is TGCGCCAGCAAGGCGGGGGGGCCCGGGGAGACCCAGTACTTC.